The present T cell receptor beta chain was sequenced within a study of blood T cell repertoires in COVID-19. Study as a whole: Sites across the United States, Italy and Spain contributed samples from acute and convalescent COVID-19.

Assay: immunoSEQ multiplex PCR; the TCRdb copy retains only in-frame clones and omits some. This table has roughly 430,000 clones, approximately 91% appearing once. Participants came from fewer than 25 US areas, aged about 18 to 100 years. Assignments of participants to cohorts depended upon their own reported clinical history. The sequenced sample consisted of PBMCs or T cells enriched from blood (not recorded which). The clonotype comes from a woman under 30 who had been exposed to COVID-19.

The DNA for the CDR3 is TGCAGCGTTGAAGATCGTCTAGCGGGGAGCACAGATACGCAGTATTTT. It is translated as CSVEDRLAGSTDTQYF. The V and J genes are TRBV29-1 and TRBJ2-3, with 9 positions matching TRBD2. With 0 bases clipped from V and 0 bases from J, the junction kept 4 bases outside the gene matches. Germline-derived CDR1 and CDR2 are SQVTM and ANQGSEA. This CDR3 comprises 16 residues.